This TCR beta chain was sequenced in a study of T cell repertoires in cytomegalovirus infection. Looking at the study overall: Through public TCR beta signatures, both CMV infection and matching HLA type were indicated. Whole-study findings and limits: Summed public TCR beta family frequency identified CMV carriers bearing the relevant HLA. Ex vivo responses were dominated by HLA-C-restricted CMV-specific TCR beta clonotypes.

MiXCR, applied by TCRdb to the reads, yields one record per CDR3 protein. The sample contains some 680,000 distinct CDR3 sequences, 35% of which appear only once. There are a few counts of this clonotype. Antigen specificity is unknown. The CDR3 sequence is 17 residues long. Germline CDR1 MNHEY, CDR2 SMNVEV (reference sequence). J gave up 5 bases and V 4 bases, and 7 bases lay outside the gene matches. The source material was PBMCs. The sequence derives from a human donor in good health (CMV status not recorded). Some clones in this sample may be carry-over from other donors' samples. The rearrangement joins TRBV27 to TRBJ2-2; 13 positions match TRBD2. CDR3 sequence (DNA): TGTGCCAGCAGTTCGCTGACTAGCGGGGGGTCGACCGGGGAGCTGTTTTTT. It yields the protein CASSSLTSGGSTGELFF.